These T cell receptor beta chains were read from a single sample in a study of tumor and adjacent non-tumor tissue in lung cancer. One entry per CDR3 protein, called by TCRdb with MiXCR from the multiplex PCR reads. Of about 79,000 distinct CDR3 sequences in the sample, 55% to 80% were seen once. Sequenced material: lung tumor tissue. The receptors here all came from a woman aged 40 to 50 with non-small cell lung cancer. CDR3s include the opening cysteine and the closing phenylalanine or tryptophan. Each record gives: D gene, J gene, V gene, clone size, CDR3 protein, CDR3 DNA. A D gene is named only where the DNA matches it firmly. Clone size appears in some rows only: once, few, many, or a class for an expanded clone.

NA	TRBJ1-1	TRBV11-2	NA	CACSYKGGVTEAFF	TGTGCCTGTAGCTATAAGGGGGGGGTAACTGAAGCTTTCTTT
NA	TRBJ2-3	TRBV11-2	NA	CASSLSVTQYF	TGTGCAAGTAGCTTATCAGTTACACAGTATTTT
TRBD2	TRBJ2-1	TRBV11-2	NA	CASSPGTSVTSYIEQLF	TGTGCCAGCAGCCCGGGGACTAGCGTCACCTCCTACATTGAGCAGCTCTTC
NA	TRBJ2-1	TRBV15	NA	CATSRGDVGPSDNKQFF	TGTGCCACCAGCAGAGGAGACGTCGGACCTTCGGACAATAAGCAGTTCTTC
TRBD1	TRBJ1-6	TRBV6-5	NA	CANSYAIPGQGANSPFNF	TGTGCCAACAGTTACGCGATCCCGGGACAGGGGGCTAATTCACCCTTCAACTTT
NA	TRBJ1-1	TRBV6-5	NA	CASSNLGRDTEAFF	TGTGCCAGCAGCAACCTGGGAAGGGACACTGAAGCGTTCTTT
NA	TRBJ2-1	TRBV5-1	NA	CASRSWIGTANEQFF	TGCGCCAGCAGGTCTTGGATAGGGACGGCTAATGAGCAGTTCTTC
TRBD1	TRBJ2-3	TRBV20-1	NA	CSAHRGLSADTQYF	TGCAGTGCTCACAGGGGTCTAAGCGCGGATACGCAGTATTTT
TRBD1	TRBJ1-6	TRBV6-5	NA	CASSYAIPGQGVNAPLNF	TGTGCCAGCAGTTACGCGATCCCGGGACAGGGGGTTAATGCACCCCTCAACTTT
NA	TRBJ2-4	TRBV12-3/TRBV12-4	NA	CASCLARGGAGANIQYF	TGTGCCAGCTGTTTAGCACGAGGCGGGGCTGGGGCAAACATTCAATACTTC
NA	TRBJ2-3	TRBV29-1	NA	CSGEGLGGQDTHYF	TGCAGCGGCGAAGGTCTGGGGGGCCAAGATACGCACTATTTT
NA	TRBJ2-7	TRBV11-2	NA	CASSASRDSFCEQYF	TGTGCCAGCAGCGCGTCTCGGGACTCTTTTTGCGAACAGTACTTC
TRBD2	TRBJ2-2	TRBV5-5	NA	CASSSTAGTKGIGELFF	TGTGCCAGCAGTTCTACCGCCGGGACTAAGGGGATTGGGGAGCTGTTTTTT
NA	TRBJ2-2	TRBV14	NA	CVSSSAAEPGELLF	TGTGTCAGCAGCTCCGCGGCCGAACCCGGGGAGCTGTTGTTT
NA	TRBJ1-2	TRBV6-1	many	CASSSQGQPANYGYTF	TGTGCCAGCAGTAGCCAAGGTCAGCCTGCTAACTATGGCTACACCTTC
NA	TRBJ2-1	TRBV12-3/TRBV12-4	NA	CASTRARRDYNEEFF	TGTGCCAGCACCCGAGCACGGAGGGATTACAATGAGGAGTTCTTC
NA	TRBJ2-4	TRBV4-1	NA	CASIQDPQAKNIQYF	TGCGCCAGTATCCAGGACCCCCAAGCCAAAAACATTCAGTACTTC
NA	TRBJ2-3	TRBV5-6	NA	CASSLVEGAGTDTQYF	TGTGCCAGCAGCTTGGTGGAGGGGGCCGGCACAGATACGCAGTATTTT
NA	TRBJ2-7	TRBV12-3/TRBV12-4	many	CASSLREGEQYF	TGTGCCAGCAGTTTGAGAGAGGGGGAGCAGTACTTC
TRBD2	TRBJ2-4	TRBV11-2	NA	CASGSGTSGGKGIQYF	TGTGCCAGCGGCTCGGGAACTAGCGGGGGGAAGGGCATTCAGTACTTC
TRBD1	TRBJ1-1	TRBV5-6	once	CASSFRGTGHLEAFF	TGTGCCAGCAGCTTTAGGGGGACAGGGCACCTTGAAGCTTTCTTT
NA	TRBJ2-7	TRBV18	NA	CASSQGGYYVQYF	TGTGCCAGCTCCCAGGGGGGGTACTACGTGCAGTACTTC
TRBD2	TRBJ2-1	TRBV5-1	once	CASSWTSGGSSEQFF	TGCGCCAGCAGTTGGACTAGCGGGGGTTCTAGTGAGCAGTTCTTC
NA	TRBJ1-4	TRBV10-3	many	CAIGGRDEKLFF	TGTGCCATCGGGGGTCGCGATGAAAAACTGTTTTTT
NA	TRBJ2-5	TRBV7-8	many	CASSPRSGDQETQYF	TGTGCCAGCAGCCCCCGATCGGGGGATCAAGAGACCCAGTACTTC
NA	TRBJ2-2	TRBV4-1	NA	CASSQEWATNIGELFF	TGTGCCAGCAGCCAAGAATGGGCTACGAACATCGGGGAGCTGTTTTTT
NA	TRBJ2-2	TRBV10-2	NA	CASSSSRIGTVELFF	TGCGCCAGCAGTTCAAGCAGGATCGGCACCGTGGAGCTGTTTTTT
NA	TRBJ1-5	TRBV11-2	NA	CASSRTATDSMQHF	TGTGCCAGCAGCCGCACGGCCACGGACAGTATGCAGCATTTT
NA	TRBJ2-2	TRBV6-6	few	CVSSYGAGESTGELFF	TGTGTCAGCAGTTATGGCGCCGGGGAGAGCACCGGGGAGTTGTTTTTT
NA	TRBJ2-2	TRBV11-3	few	CVGSLVGGHTGELFF	TGTGTCGGCAGCTTAGTGGGGGGACACACCGGGGAGCTGTTTTTT
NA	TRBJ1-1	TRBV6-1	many	CASSENGEDGFF	TGTGCCAGCAGTGAAAATGGGGAGGATGGTTTCTTT